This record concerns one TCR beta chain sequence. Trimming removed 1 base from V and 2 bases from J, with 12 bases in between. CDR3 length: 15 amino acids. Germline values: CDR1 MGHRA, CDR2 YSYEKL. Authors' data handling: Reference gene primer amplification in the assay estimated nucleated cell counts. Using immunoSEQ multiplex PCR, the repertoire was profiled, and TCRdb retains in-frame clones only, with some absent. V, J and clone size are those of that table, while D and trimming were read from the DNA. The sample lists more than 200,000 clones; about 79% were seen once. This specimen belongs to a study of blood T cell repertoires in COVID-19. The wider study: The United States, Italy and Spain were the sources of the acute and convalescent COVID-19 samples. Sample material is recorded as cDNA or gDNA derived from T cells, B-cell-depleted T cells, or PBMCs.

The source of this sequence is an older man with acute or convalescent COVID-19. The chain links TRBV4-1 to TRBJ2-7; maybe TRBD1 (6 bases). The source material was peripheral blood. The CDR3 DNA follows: TGCGCCAGCAGCCAAGGGGGACACCGAACCTACGAGCAGTACTTC. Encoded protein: CASSQGGHRTYEQYF.